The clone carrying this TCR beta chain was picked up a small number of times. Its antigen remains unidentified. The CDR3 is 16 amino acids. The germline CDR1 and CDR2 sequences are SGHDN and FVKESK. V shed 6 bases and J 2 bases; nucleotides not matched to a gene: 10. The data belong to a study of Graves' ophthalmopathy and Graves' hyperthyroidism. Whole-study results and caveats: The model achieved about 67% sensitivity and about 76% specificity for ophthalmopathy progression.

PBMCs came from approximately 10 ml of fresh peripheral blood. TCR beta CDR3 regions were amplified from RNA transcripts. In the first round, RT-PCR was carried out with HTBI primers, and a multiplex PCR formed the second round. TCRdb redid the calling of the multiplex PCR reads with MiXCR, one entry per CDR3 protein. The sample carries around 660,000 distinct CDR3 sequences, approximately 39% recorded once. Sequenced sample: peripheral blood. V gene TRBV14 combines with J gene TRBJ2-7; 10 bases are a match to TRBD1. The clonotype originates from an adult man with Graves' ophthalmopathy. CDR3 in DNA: TGTGCCAGCAGTCCCCCCCCGGGACAGGGGACCTACGAGCAGTACTTC. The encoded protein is CASSPPPGQGTYEQYF.